Shown below are 31 T cell receptor beta chains from a single sample sequenced in a study of blood T cell repertoires in COVID-19. Profiled with immunoSEQ multiplex PCR; TCRdb holds only in-frame clones, not every one. In the table there are about 120,000 clones, about nine tenths of which are singletons. The sequenced sample was peripheral blood. The source is a human donor with active COVID-19. The donor label of this sample is uncertain.

A few counts support this clone. The chain employs TRBV9 and TRBJ2-3; 8 bases agree with TRBD2. V lost 3 bases and J lost 4; bases outside the gene matches: 25. Per germline, CDR1 SGDLS and CDR2 YYNGEE. This CDR3 spans 21 amino acids. For the CDR3, the DNA is TGTGCCAGCAGCGCCCCCCCCGTTACGGAACAGGCGACTAGCGAAGCAGATACGCAGTATTTT. This encodes CASSAPPVTEQATSEADTQYF.

The chain carries TRBV14 and TRBJ2-5; D uncertain. This CDR3 comprises 13 residues. V was shortened by 4 bases and J by 4 bases, with 10 bases between the two germline ends. CDR1 is SGHDN and CDR2 is FVKESK in the germline V gene. CDR3 amino acids: CASSPGVIETQYF. CDR3 sequence (DNA): TGTGCCAGCAGCCCCGGAGTCATAGAGACCCAGTACTTC.

The CDR3 protein is CASSPGGGPYQFF. Here the CDR3 DNA reads TGTGCCAGCAGTCCGGGGGGAGGACCTTACCAGTTCTTC. This chain joins TRBV28 and TRBJ2-1; the match to TRBD2 covers 7 bases. With 5 bases clipped from V and 13 bases from J, the junction kept 11 bases outside the gene matches. Germline V lookup: CDR1 MDHEN, CDR2 SYDVKM. The length of the CDR3 is 13 residues.

This clone showed up just once. The chain combines TRBV5-5 with TRBJ1-3, with a weak D call TRBD1 (6 bases). With 0 bases removed from V and 5 bases from J, the gap between germline ends came to 15 bases. This CDR3 contains 16 residues. Germline-derived CDR1 and CDR2 are SGHKS and YYEKEE (reference sequence). The CDR3 DNA reads TGTGCCAGCAGCTTGGTCGTAGGGGGAATTAGAAACACCATATATTTT. Its protein product is CASSLVVGGIRNTIYF.

The chain uses TRBV28 and TRBJ2-5; 12 positions match TRBD1. CDR3 length: 15 residues. The V gene's germline CDR1 is MDHEN and CDR2 SYDVKM. The V and J ends lost 7 bases and 5 bases, in that order; junction bases with no gene match: 8. The CDR3 reads CASTPGTGGLETQYF. Here the CDR3 DNA reads TGTGCCAGCACTCCTGGGACAGGGGGCTTGGAGACCCAGTACTTC.

The V and J genes are TRBV7-9 and TRBJ1-1; D uncertain. Trimming took off 4 bases at V and 1 base at J, with 13 bases between the two ends. The CDR3 sequence is 15 residues long. Germline CDR1 and CDR2: SEHNR and FQNEAQ (reference sequence). CDR3 bases: TGTGCCAGCAGCTCCGCAGAAAATTGGAACACTGAAGCTTTCTTT. This sequence encodes CASSSAENWNTEAFF.

The rearrangement links TRBV7-2 to TRBJ2-7, with D perhaps matching TRBD1 (5 bases). This CDR3 has 15 amino acids. Germline CDR1 is SGHTA and CDR2 is FQGNSA. V gave up 4 bases and J gave up 0 bases, with 13 bases separating them. The CDR3 coding sequence is TGTGCCAGCAGCTCAGAAACAGGTAGCTCCTACGAGCAGTACTTC. This codes for CASSSETGSSYEQYF.

The chain recombines TRBV7-6 with TRBJ2-3, with 7 bases aligning to TRBD2. With 2 bases clipped from V and 3 bases from J, the junction kept 17 bases outside the gene matches. This CDR3 is 19 amino acids long. The V gene's germline CDR1 is SGHVS and CDR2 FNYEAQ. CDR3 region: CASSLYLPLHGGSTDTQYF. CDR3 bases: TGTGCCAGCAGCTTATATCTCCCACTCCACGGGGGGAGTACAGATACGCAGTATTTT.

This chain links TRBV7-6 with TRBJ2-1; TRBD2 is a possible D gene (6 bases). CDR1 is SGHVS and CDR2 is FNYEAQ in the germline V gene. The V gene lost 4 bases and the J gene lost 6 bases, with 13 bases spanning the gap. The CDR3 extends over 14 amino acids. The DNA for the CDR3 is TGTGCCAGCAGCTCGGGGGACCGGGGCAATGAGCAGTTCTTC. Amino acid sequence: CASSSGDRGNEQFF.

A single count supports this clone. The chain uses TRBV29-1 and TRBJ2-7, with 7 nucleotides matching TRBD1. Germline V CDR1 and CDR2: SQVTM, ANQGSEA. This CDR3 contains 12 residues. The junction had 4 bases not matched to a gene; V was cut back by 5 bases and J by 3 bases. The CDR3 loop reads CSVTGDNYEQYF. CDR3 DNA sequence: TGCAGCGTTACAGGGGACAACTACGAGCAGTACTTC.

The gene calls are TRBV5-4 and TRBJ1-1; D ambiguous. The CDR3 totals 13 residues. With 5 bases removed from V and 2 bases from J, the gap between germline ends came to 10 bases. The germline gives CDR1 SGHNT, CDR2 YYREEE (reference sequence). The DNA of the CDR3 is TGTGCCAGCAGTCCTACCATTAACACTGAAGCTTTCTTT. Residues: CASSPTINTEAFF. Variable domain in full (rest from reference TRBV5-4 and TRBJ1-1): ETGVTQSPTHLIKTRGQQVTLRCSSQSGHNTVSWYQQALGQGPQFIFQYYREEENGRGNFPPRFSGLQFPNYSSELNVNALELDDSALYLCASSPTINTEAFFGQGTRLTVV.

The genes are TRBV5-4 and TRBJ2-3; 8 bases match TRBD1. V lost 4 bases and J lost 6; bases outside the gene matches: 10. The CDR3 sequence is 15 residues long. Per germline, CDR1 SGHNT and CDR2 YYREEE (reference sequence). The CDR3 region is CASSLVGQARDTQYF. CDR3 bases: TGTGCCAGCAGCCTTGTGGGACAGGCGAGGGATACGCAGTATTTT.

J is TRBJ2-3 and V is TRBV6-5; possibly TRBD2 for D (5 bases). The CDR3 loop spans 13 amino acids. CDR1 MNHEY and CDR2 SVGAGI come from the germline V gene. The ends were cut back, 6 bases at V and 4 bases at J, with 11 bases in the middle. CDR3 DNA sequence: TGTGCCAGCAGACAACTAGTTTCAGATACGCAGTATTTT. It encodes CASRQLVSDTQYF.

The gene calls are TRBV24-1 and TRBJ2-3, with 12 bases identical to TRBD2. Unmatched junction bases numbered 14, after V lost 4 bases and J lost 4 bases. The CDR3 runs 19 residues. The germline CDR1 and CDR2 sequences are KGHDR and SFDVKD. The CDR3 DNA sequence: TGTGCCACCAGTGACGCTAGCGGGGGGGCATTCCTAGGTGCAGATACGCAGTATTTT. Translation gives CATSDASGGAFLGADTQYF.

The rearrangement uses TRBV6-5 and TRBJ2-1; D gene ambiguous. V was shortened by 0 bases and J by 8 bases, with 17 bases between the two germline ends. The V gene's germline CDR1 is MNHEY and CDR2 SVGAGI. This CDR3 is 16 amino acids long. The CDR3 nucleotides are TGTGCCAGCAGTTACTCTCCTCAATCGGTTCAAGATGAGCAGTTCTTC. Translating it yields CASSYSPQSVQDEQFF.

The gene calls are TRBV18 and TRBJ2-5; 7 bases fit TRBD1. This CDR3 spans 19 amino acids. With 0 bases clipped from V and 2 bases from J, the junction kept 15 bases outside the gene matches. The V gene's germline CDR1 is KGHSH and CDR2 LQKENI. The CDR3 DNA sequence: TGTGCCAGCTCACCACCGATCGGGACAGAACTTACAAATCAAGAGACCCAGTACTTC. It specifies CASSPPIGTELTNQETQYF.

This chain links TRBV28 with TRBJ2-2, with D hard to call. Germline V lookup: CDR1 MDHEN, CDR2 SYDVKM. This CDR3 contains 12 residues. V gave up 3 bases and J gave up 5 bases, with 4 bases separating them. CDR3 sequence (DNA): TGTGCCAGCAGTTTTCGTACCGGGGAGCTGTTTTTT. It encodes CASSFRTGELFF.

The rearrangement links TRBV7-9 to TRBJ1-1, with TRBD1 matching over 7 bases. This CDR3 comprises 15 residues. Germline CDR1 reads SEHNR; CDR2 reads FQNEAQ (reference sequence). The V and J ends lost 5 bases and 1 base, in that order; junction bases with no gene match: 7. The chain's CDR3 is CASSPRQGPNTEAFF. The CDR3 DNA sequence: TGTGCCAGCAGCCCGAGACAGGGCCCGAACACTGAAGCTTTCTTT.

The V and J genes are TRBV7-9 and TRBJ1-2; the D is unclear. Germline V CDR1 and CDR2: SEHNR, FQNEAQ (reference sequence). The CDR3 spans 14 residues. V dropped 1 base and J dropped 2 bases, with 8 bases sitting between them. CDR3 coding DNA: TGTGCCAGCAGCTTAGATCCACAGAACTATGGCTACACCTTC. Translation: CASSLDPQNYGYTF. The full variable domain, in which reference TRBV7-9 and TRBJ1-2 provide the parts outside the CDR3, is DTGVSQNPRHKITKRGQNVTFRCDPISEHNRLYWYRQTLGQGPEFLTYFQNEAQLEKSRLLSDRFSAERPKGSFSTLEIQRTEQGDSAMYLCASSLDPQNYGYTFGSGTRLTVV.

The gene calls are TRBV6-5 and TRBJ1-3; D gene uncertain. Per the germline V gene, CDR1 is MNHEY and CDR2 is SVGAGI. V was cut by 7 bases and J by 0 bases, with 7 bases left in between. The CDR3 consists of 13 residues. The CDR3 loop is CASIHSSGNTIYF. The DNA for the CDR3 is TGTGCCAGCATCCACAGCTCTGGAAACACCATATATTTT.

The genes are TRBV6-2 or TRBV6-3 and TRBJ1-2; 7 bases are a match to TRBD1. J was trimmed by 5 bases and V by 4 bases; bases with no gene match: 10. The V gene's germline CDR1 is MNHEY and CDR2 SVGEGT. The CDR3 has 15 amino acids. CDR3 DNA sequence: TGTGCCAGCAGTTCTCGGGACAGCACCGGGTATGGCTACACCTTC. Residues: CASSSRDSTGYGYTF.

The chain is built from TRBV5-5 and TRBJ2-3, with 14 bases lining up with TRBD2. CDR1 is SGHKS, CDR2 YYEKEE, per germline (reference sequence). The CDR3 runs 16 residues. V shed 5 bases, J shed 6 bases, and the junction held 8 bases outside the gene matches. The CDR3 DNA is TGTGCCAGCAGACAGGGACTAGCGGGGGCCGGGGATACGCAGTATTTT. Amino acid sequence: CASRQGLAGAGDTQYF.

The rearrangement uses TRBV12-5 and TRBJ1-6; 9 bases fit TRBD1. The germline V gene has CDR1 LGHNT and CDR2 FRNRAP. The trim removed 4 bases at V and 9 bases at J, leaving 7 bases unmatched. This CDR3 is built from 15 residues. CDR3 in amino acids: CASGSGTGQFSPLHF. Here the CDR3 DNA reads TGTGCTAGTGGTTCAGGGACAGGGCAGTTTTCACCCCTCCACTTT.

This chain links TRBV6-2 or TRBV6-3 with TRBJ2-7; 13 positions match TRBD2. Looked up from germline, CDR1 is MNHEY and CDR2 is SVGEGT. This CDR3 has 16 residues. With 5 bases clipped from V and 2 bases from J, the junction kept 6 bases outside the gene matches. CDR3: CASSIGLAGVTYEQYF. The CDR3 DNA sequence: TGTGCCAGCAGTATCGGACTAGCGGGGGTTACCTACGAGCAGTACTTC.

The chain carries TRBV6-2 or TRBV6-3 and TRBJ2-5, with D possibly being TRBD1 (6 bases). The CDR3 is 14 residues long. V lost 0 bases to trimming and J lost 2 bases, with 7 bases between them. Germline V gene lookup returns CDR1 MNHEY and CDR2 SVGEGT. The CDR3 DNA sequence: TGTGCCAGCAGTTACTCCAGGGGACAAGAGACCCAGTACTTC. Protein product: CASSYSRGQETQYF.

The V gene is TRBV10-2, the J gene TRBJ2-1, with TRBD2 matching over 11 bases. The CDR3 length is 14 residues. Germline V gives CDR1 WSHSY, CDR2 SAAADI. V lost 6 bases and J lost 10; bases outside the gene matches: 8. The CDR3 DNA reads as TGCGCCAGCAGCGAAGACCTAGCGGGGGGCGAGCAGTTCTTC. It encodes CASSEDLAGGEQFF.

This rearrangement joins TRBV19 to TRBJ2-1, with D possibly being TRBD2 (5 bases). V lost 7 bases, J lost 6 bases, and 16 bases lay in between. The CDR3 loop spans 14 amino acids. In germline, CDR1 is LNHDA, CDR2 SQIVND (reference sequence). CDR3 in amino acids: CASKGLALANEQFF. The CDR3 DNA reads as TGTGCCAGTAAAGGGCTAGCTTTGGCCAATGAGCAGTTCTTC.

The V call is TRBV10-2, the J call TRBJ2-7; 9 nucleotides align to TRBD2. This CDR3 region has 15 residues. Germline V gene data show CDR1 as WSHSY and CDR2 as SAAADI. The trim removed 3 bases at V and 6 bases at J, leaving 9 bases unmatched. The CDR3 bases are TGCGCCAGCAGTGAAAAGTGGACTAGCGCCTTCGAGCAGTACTTC. It encodes CASSEKWTSAFEQYF.

The rearrangement joins TRBV7-6 to TRBJ2-1; a weak D match, TRBD1 (6 bases). V gave up 5 bases and J gave up 0 bases, with 14 bases separating them. CDR1 SGHVS and CDR2 FNYEAQ come from the germline V gene. This CDR3 comprises 16 residues. This chain's CDR3 is CASSGDKSRSYNEQFF. The DNA of the CDR3 is TGTGCCAGCAGCGGGGACAAGTCCCGCTCCTACAATGAGCAGTTCTTC. Using reference TRBV7-6 and TRBJ2-1 for the parts outside the CDR3, the full variable domain is GAGVSQSPRYKVTKRGQDVALRCDPISGHVSLYWYRQALGQGPEFLTYFNYEAQQDKSGLPNDRFSAERPEGSISTLTIQRTEQRDSAMYRCASSGDKSRSYNEQFFGPGTRLTVL.

V and J are TRBV14 and TRBJ2-3; a possible D gene is TRBD2 (6 bases). The CDR3 covers 17 residues. Looked up from germline, CDR1 is SGHDN and CDR2 is FVKESK. Trimming cost V 3 bases and J 2 bases, with 18 bases left between them. The CDR3 coding sequence is TGTGCCAGCAGCCATACTAGTCGGAGGGGTAACACAGATACGCAGTATTTT. Amino acid sequence: CASSHTSRRGNTDTQYF.

In nucleotides, the CDR3 is TGCGCCAACGACGGGGGGCATTATTCGCAGCCCCAGCATTTT. Translated: CANDGGHYSQPQHF. This rearrangement joins TRBV23-1 to TRBJ1-5, with D tentatively TRBD1 (6 bases). TRBV23-1 is marked as an open reading frame, function uncertain. The V end was cut by 10 bases, the J end by 7 bases, with 20 bases between. The CDR3 is made up of 14 amino acids.